The 2 T cell receptor beta chains below were found in one sample sequenced in a study of cytomegalovirus exposure and HLA in healthy donors. The PCR had 60 Vbeta and 13 Jbeta primers. The table came from immunoSEQ multiplex PCR; TCRdb's copy has only in-frame clones and leaves some out. The sample consists of roughly 200,000 clones, roughly 78% of them appearing once. Material for sequencing was PBMCs. The receptors were sampled from a middle-aged woman in good health and CMV-seronegative.

The rearrangement uses TRBV6-5 and TRBJ1-1; TRBD1 matches at 7 bases. This CDR3 region has 14 residues. Germline assignment: CDR1 MNHEY and CDR2 SVGAGI. V was pared by 6 bases and J by 5 bases, with 9 bases of the junction left unmatched. The CDR3 loop reads CASSRPLDRTEAFF. CDR3 bases: TGTGCCAGCAGCCGACCTTTGGACAGGACTGAAGCTTTCTTT.

The chain couples TRBV28 to TRBJ2-5, with D perhaps TRBD1 (5 bases). Germline CDR1 MDHEN, CDR2 SYDVKM. Trimming removed 4 bases at V and 5 bases at J, with 14 bases between. The CDR3 loop spans 14 amino acids. This CDR3 is CASSSPTVTETQYF. The CDR3 DNA follows: TGTGCCAGCAGTTCACCGACAGTGACGGAGACCCAGTACTTC.